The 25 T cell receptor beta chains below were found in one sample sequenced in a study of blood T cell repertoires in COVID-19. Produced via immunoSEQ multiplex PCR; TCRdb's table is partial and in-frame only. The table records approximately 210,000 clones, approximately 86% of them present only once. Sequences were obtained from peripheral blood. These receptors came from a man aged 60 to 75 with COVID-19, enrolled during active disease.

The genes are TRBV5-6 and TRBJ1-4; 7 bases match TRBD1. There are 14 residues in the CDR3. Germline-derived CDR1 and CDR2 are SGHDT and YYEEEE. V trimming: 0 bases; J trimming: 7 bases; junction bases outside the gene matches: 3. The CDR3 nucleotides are TGTGCCAGCAGCTTGGGTCAGGGGGGTGAAAAACTGTTTTTT. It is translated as CASSLGQGGEKLFF. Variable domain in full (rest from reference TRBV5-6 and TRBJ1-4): DAGVTQSPTHLIKTRGQQVTLRCSPKSGHDTVSWYQQALGQGPQFIFQYYEEEERQRGNFPDRFSGHQFPNYSSELNVNALLLGDSALYLCASSLGQGGEKLFFGSGTQLSVL.

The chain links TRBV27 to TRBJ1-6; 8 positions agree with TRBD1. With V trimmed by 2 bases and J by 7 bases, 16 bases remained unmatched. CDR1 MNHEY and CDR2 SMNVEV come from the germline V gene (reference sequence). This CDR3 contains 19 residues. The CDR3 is CASSLPDRGHRKLNSPLHF. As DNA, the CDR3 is TGTGCCAGCAGTTTACCCGACAGGGGCCACCGAAAACTCAATTCACCCCTCCACTTT.

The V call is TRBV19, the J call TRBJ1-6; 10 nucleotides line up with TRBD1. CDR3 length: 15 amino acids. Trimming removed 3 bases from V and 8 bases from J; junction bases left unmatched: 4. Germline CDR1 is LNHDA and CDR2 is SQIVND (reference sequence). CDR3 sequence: CASSIPGTGDSPLHF. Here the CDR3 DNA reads TGTGCCAGTAGTATCCCCGGGACAGGGGATTCACCCCTCCACTTT. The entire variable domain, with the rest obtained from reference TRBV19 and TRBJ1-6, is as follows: DGGITQSPKYLFRKEGQNVTLSCEQNLNHDAMYWYRQDPGQGLRLIYYSQIVNDFQKGDIAEGYSVSREKKESFPLTVTSAQKNPTAFYLCASSIPGTGDSPLHFGNGTRLTVT.

The DNA of the CDR3 is TGCGCCAGCAGCTTGGGTACCGGGTCCGTTGGTACAGATACGCAGTATTTT. This translates into CASSLGTGSVGTDTQYF. The V call is TRBV5-1, the J call TRBJ2-3; D unclear. The CDR3 covers 17 residues. Germline V gives CDR1 SGHRS, CDR2 YFSETQ. The ends were cut back, 0 bases at V and 3 bases at J, with 17 bases in the middle.

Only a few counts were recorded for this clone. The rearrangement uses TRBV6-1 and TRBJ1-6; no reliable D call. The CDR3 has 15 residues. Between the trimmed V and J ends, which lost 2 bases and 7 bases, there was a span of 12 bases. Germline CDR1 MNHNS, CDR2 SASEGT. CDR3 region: CASSELEGRNSPLHF. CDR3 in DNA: TGTGCCAGCAGTGAATTGGAGGGTAGGAATTCACCCCTCCACTTT.

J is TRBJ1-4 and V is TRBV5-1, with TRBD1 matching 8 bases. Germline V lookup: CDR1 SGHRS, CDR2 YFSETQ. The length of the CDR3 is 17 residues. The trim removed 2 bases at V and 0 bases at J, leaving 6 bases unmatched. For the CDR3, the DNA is TGCGCCAGCAGCTTTACAGGGGGTCCCGCAACTAATGAAAAACTGTTTTTT. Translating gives CASSFTGGPATNEKLFF. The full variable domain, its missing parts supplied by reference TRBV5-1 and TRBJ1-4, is KAGVTQTPRYLIKTRGQQVTLSCSPISGHRSVSWYQQTPGQGLQFLFEYFSETQRNKGNFPGRFSGRQFSNSRSEMNVSTLELGDSALYLCASSFTGGPATNEKLFFGSGTQLSVL.

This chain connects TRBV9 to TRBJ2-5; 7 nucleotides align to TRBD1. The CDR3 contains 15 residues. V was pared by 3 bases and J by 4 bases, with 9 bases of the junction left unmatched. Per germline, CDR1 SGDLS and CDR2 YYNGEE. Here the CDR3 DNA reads TGTGCCAGCAGCGCCGAGACAGGGCGGGCAGAGACCCAGTACTTC. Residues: CASSAETGRAETQYF.

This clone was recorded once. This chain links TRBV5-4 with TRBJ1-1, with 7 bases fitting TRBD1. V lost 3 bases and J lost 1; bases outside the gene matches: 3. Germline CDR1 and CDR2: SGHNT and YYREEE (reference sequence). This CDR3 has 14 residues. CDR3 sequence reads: CASSSGTENTEAFF. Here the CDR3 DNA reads TGTGCCAGCAGCTCCGGGACAGAGAACACTGAAGCTTTCTTT. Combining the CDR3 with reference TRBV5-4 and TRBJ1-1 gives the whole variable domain ETGVTQSPTHLIKTRGQQVTLRCSSQSGHNTVSWYQQALGQGPQFIFQYYREEENGRGNFPPRFSGLQFPNYSSELNVNALELDDSALYLCASSSGTENTEAFFGQGTRLTVV.

In DNA, the CDR3 is TGTGCCAGCAGGGCCCCTAAGGGGGACGGCGAGCAGTACTTC. Protein product: CASRAPKGDGEQYF. This rearrangement joins TRBV2 to TRBJ2-7, with D possibly being TRBD1 (6 bases). Germline loops: CDR1 SNHLY, CDR2 FYNNEI. With 6 bases removed from V and 6 bases from J, the gap between germline ends came to 18 bases. The CDR3 consists of 14 residues.

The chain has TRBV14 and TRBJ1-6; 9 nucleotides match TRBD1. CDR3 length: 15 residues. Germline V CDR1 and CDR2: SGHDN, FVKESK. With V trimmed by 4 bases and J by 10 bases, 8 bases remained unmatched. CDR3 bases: TGTGCCAGCAGCCTCACCGGGACAGGGTGGTCACCCCTCCACTTT. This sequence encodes CASSLTGTGWSPLHF.

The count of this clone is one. The CDR3 DNA follows: TGTGCCAGCAGCTCCACAGGAATCTGGACCGGGGAGCTGTTTTTT. Translation: CASSSTGIWTGELFF. V gene TRBV28 combines with J gene TRBJ2-2; perhaps TRBD1 as D (5 bases). CDR1 is MDHEN, CDR2 SYDVKM, per germline. The CDR3 has 15 amino acids. V lost 6 bases and J 5 bases, leaving 16 bases between the germline ends.

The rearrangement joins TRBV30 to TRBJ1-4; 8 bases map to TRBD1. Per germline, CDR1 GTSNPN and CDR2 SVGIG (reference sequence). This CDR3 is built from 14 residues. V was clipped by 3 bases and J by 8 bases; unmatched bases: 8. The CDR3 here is CAWSPGTGSEKLFF. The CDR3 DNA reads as TGTGCCTGGAGCCCCGGGACAGGCTCGGAAAAACTGTTTTTT.

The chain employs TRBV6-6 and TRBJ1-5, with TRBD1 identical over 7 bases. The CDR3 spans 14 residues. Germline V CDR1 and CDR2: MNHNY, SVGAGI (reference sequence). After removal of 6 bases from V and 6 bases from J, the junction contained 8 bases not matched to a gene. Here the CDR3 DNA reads TGTGCCAGCAGCGACAGGGTTGCTAGTCAGCCCCAGCATTTT. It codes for CASSDRVASQPQHF.

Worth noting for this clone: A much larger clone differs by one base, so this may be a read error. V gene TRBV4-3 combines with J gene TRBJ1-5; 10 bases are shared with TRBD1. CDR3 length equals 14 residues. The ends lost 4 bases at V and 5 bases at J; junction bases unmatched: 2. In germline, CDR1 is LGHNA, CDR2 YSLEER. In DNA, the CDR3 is TGCGCCAGCAGCCCCGGGACAGGGGATCAGCCCCAGCATTTT. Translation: CASSPGTGDQPQHF.

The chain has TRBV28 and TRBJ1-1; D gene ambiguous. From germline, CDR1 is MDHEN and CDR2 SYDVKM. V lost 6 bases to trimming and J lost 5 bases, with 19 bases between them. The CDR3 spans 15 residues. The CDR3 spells CASSLGPRRKTEAFF. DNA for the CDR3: TGTGCCAGCAGCTTAGGGCCACGAAGGAAGACTGAAGCTTTCTTT.

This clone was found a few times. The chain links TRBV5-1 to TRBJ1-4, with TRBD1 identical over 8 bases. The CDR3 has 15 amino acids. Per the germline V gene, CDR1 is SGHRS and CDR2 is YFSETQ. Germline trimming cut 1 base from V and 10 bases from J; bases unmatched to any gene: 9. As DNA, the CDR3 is TGCGCCAGCAGCTTGTCAGGGGGCAATCAAGGAAAACTGTTTTTT. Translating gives CASSLSGGNQGKLFF.

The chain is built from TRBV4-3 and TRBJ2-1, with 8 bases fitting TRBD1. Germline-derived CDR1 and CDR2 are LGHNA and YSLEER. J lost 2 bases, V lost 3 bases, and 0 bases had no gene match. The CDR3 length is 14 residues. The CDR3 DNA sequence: TGCGCCAGCAGCCAGGGACAGGCCTACAATGAGCAGTTCTTC. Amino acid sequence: CASSQGQAYNEQFF.

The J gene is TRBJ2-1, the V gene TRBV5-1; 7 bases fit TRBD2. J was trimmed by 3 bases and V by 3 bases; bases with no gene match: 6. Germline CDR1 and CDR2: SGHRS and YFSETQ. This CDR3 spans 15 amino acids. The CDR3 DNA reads TGCGCCAGCAGCTCGTCTGTAGCGGGCTACAATGAGCAGTTCTTC. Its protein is CASSSSVAGYNEQFF.

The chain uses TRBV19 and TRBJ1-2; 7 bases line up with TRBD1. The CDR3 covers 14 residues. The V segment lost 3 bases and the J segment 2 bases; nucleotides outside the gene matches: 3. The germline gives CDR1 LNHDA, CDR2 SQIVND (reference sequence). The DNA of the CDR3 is TGTGCCAGTAGTATCGGGACAGCAAACTATGGCTACACCTTC. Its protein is CASSIGTANYGYTF.

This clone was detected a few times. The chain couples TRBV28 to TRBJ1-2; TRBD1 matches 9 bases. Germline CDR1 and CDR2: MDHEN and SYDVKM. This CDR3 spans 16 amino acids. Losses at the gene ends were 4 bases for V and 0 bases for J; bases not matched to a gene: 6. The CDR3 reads CASSSTGGAANYGYTF. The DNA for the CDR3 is TGTGCCAGCAGTTCAACAGGGGGCGCTGCTAACTATGGCTACACCTTC.

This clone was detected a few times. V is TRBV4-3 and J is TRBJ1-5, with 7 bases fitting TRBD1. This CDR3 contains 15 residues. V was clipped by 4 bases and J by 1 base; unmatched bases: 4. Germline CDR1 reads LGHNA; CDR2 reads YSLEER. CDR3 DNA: TGCGCCAGCAGCCGGAACAGGGGAAGCAATCAGCCCCAGCATTTT. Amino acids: CASSRNRGSNQPQHF.

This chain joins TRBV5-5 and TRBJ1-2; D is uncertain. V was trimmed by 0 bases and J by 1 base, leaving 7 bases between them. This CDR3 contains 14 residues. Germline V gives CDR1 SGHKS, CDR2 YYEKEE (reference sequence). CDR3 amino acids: CASSLDTINYGYTF. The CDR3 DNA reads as TGTGCCAGCAGCTTGGACACGATTAACTATGGCTACACCTTC.

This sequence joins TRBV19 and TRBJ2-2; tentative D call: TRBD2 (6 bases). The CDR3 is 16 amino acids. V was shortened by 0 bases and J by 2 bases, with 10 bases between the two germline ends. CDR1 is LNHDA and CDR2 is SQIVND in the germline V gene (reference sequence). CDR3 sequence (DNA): TGTGCCAGTAGTATAGAGGGGGGAGCAAACACCGGGGAGCTGTTTTTT. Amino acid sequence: CASSIEGGANTGELFF.

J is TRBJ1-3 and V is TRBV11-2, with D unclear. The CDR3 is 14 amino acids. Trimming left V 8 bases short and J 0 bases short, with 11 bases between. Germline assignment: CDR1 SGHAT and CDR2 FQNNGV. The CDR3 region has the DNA TGTGCCAGCGCCAGAGGTTTCTCTGGAAACACCATATATTTT. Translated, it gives CASARGFSGNTIYF. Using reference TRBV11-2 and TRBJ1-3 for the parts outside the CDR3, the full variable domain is EAGVAQSPRYKIIEKRQSVAFWCNPISGHATLYWYQQILGQGPKLLIQFQNNGVVDDSQLPKDRFSAERLKGVDSTLKIQPAKLEDSAVYLCASARGFSGNTIYFGEGSWLTVV.

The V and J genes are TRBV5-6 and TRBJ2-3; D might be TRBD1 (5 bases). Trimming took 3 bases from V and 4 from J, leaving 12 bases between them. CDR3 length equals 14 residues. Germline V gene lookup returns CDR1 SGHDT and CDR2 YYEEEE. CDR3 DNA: TGTGCCAGCAGCTCGCCAGGGTACCCAGATACGCAGTATTTT. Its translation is CASSSPGYPDTQYF.